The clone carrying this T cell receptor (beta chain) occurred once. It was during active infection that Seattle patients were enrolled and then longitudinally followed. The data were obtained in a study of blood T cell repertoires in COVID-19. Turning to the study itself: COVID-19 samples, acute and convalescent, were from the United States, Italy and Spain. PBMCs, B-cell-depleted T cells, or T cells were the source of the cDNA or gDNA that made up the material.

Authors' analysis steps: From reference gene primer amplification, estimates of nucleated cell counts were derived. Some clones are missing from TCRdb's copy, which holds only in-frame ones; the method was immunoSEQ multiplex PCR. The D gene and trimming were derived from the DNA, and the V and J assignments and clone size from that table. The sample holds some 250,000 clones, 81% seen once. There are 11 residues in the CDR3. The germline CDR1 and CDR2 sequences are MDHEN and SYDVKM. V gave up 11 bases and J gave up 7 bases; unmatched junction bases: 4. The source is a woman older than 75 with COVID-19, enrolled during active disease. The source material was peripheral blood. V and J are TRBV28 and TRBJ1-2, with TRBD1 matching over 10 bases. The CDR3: CAGGQGVGYTF. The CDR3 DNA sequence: TGTGCCGGAGGACAGGGGGTTGGCTACACCTTC.